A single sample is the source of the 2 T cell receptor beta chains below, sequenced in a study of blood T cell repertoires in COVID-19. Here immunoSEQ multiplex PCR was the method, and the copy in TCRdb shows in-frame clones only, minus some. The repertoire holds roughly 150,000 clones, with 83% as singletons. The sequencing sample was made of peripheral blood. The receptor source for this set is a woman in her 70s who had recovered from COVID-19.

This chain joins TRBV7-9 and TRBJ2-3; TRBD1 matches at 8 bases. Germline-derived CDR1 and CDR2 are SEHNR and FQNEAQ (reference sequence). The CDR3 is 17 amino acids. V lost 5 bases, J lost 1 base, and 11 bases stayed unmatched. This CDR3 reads CASSLGAGTGRTDTQYF. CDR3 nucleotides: TGTGCCAGCAGCCTAGGGGCCGGGACAGGACGCACAGATACGCAGTATTTT.

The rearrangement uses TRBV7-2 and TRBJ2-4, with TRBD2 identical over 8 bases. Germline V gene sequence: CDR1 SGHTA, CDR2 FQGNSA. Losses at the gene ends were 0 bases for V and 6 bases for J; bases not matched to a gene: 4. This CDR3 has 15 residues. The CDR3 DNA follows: TGTGCCAGCAGCTTAGCCCCGGGGGGGGGAAACATTCAGTACTTC. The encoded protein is CASSLAPGGGNIQYF.